This entry lists 8 T cell receptor beta chains sequenced from one sample in a study of blood T cell repertoires in COVID-19. Clones were sequenced by immunoSEQ multiplex PCR, and TCRdb holds only the in-frame ones, with some missing. The sample holds around 26,000 clones, roughly 66% seen once. Material for sequencing was peripheral blood. The receptors were sampled from a man between 60 and 75 years old with active or convalescent COVID-19.

The rearrangement links TRBV3-1 (or the pseudogene TRBV3-2) to TRBJ1-1; 9 nucleotides agree with TRBD1. CDR1 is LGHDT, CDR2 YNNKEL, per germline (reference sequence). CDR3 size: 15 residues. With V trimmed by 6 bases and J by 0 bases, 5 bases remained unmatched. Written as DNA, the CDR3 is TGTGCCAGCAGTCACAGGGGGCGTATGAACACTGAAGCTTTCTTT. Translated, it gives CASSHRGRMNTEAFF.

The DNA for the CDR3 is TGTGCCAGCAGCCACAAGGGACAGGGCCATGCAACTAATGAAAAACTGTTTTTT. This gives the protein CASSHKGQGHATNEKLFF. The V call is TRBV7-9, the J call TRBJ1-4, with TRBD1 matching 9 bases. Germline trimming cut 5 bases from V and 0 bases from J; bases unmatched to any gene: 10. The V gene's germline CDR1 is SEHNR and CDR2 FQNEAQ (reference sequence). The CDR3 extends over 18 amino acids.

The chain employs TRBV6-1 and TRBJ2-2, with 7 bases fitting TRBD1. The CDR3 loop spans 15 amino acids. The germline gives CDR1 MNHNS, CDR2 SASEGT. Losses at the gene ends were 5 bases for V and 0 bases for J; bases not matched to a gene: 3. The CDR3 region has the DNA TGTGCCAGCAGTTGGGACAGCTCGAACACCGGGGAGCTGTTTTTT. It translates to CASSWDSSNTGELFF.

The CDR3 reads CASSLYRNTEAFF. The CDR3 region has the DNA TGTGCCAGCAGCTTATACAGGAACACTGAAGCTTTCTTT. The chain joins TRBV7-9 to TRBJ1-1; unclear D gene. V gave up 2 bases and J gave up 1 base, with 5 bases separating them. Germline V CDR1 and CDR2: SEHNR, FQNEAQ (reference sequence). CDR3 length equals 13 residues.

This clone was observed a few times. The V and J genes are TRBV5-6 and TRBJ1-2, with 9 bases matching TRBD1. After removal of 1 base from V and 6 bases from J, the junction contained 1 base not matched to a gene. The CDR3 totals 13 residues. Looked up from germline, CDR1 is SGHDT and CDR2 is YYEEEE. The CDR3 is CASSLRQGDGYTF. CDR3 nucleotide sequence: TGTGCCAGCAGCTTGAGACAGGGGGATGGCTACACCTTC.

This clone came up once. The V and J genes are TRBV10-3 and TRBJ2-4, with 8 bases fitting TRBD1. Per the germline V gene, CDR1 is ENHRY and CDR2 is SYGVKD. CDR3 length equals 20 residues. J gave up 1 base and V 3 bases, and 17 bases lay outside the gene matches. The CDR3 DNA follows: TGTGCCATCAGTGATCGGGGCAGGGGGCTCCCACCGGGTGCCAAAAACATTCAGTACTTC. Amino acid sequence: CAISDRGRGLPPGAKNIQYF.

The CDR3, as DNA: TGTGCCAGCAGAATGAACCGGGATCCAGCTAGAACCTACGAGCAGTACTTC. It codes for CASRMNRDPARTYEQYF. The genes are TRBV21-1 and TRBJ2-7; the table's TRBD2 call for D was not verified on the DNA. TRBV21-1 counts as a pseudogene. The CDR3 runs to 17 residues.

The V and J genes are TRBV19 and TRBJ2-3, with TRBD2 identical over 7 bases. The V gene's germline CDR1 is LNHDA and CDR2 SQIVND (reference sequence). The CDR3 has 17 amino acids. V dropped 6 bases and J dropped 0; count of bases not matched to a gene: 12. CDR3: CASRPVPAGFSTDTQYF. Here the CDR3 DNA reads TGTGCCAGTAGACCCGTACCAGCGGGGTTTAGCACAGATACGCAGTATTTT.